The TCR beta chain described here comes from a study of graft-versus-host responses after intestinal transplantation. The CDR3 is 15 residues long. A word on this clone: Its antigen remains unidentified.

Sequencing used immunoSEQ multiplex PCR; TCRdb keeps in-frame clones, though not all of them. The repertoire holds 80,000 to 95,000 clones, around nine tenths seen once, with approximately 5.6% in the top ten. The clonotype comes from a human donor who received an intestinal transplant. This chain uses TRBV21-1 with TRBJ2-4; TRBD2 is the table's D call and was not checked against the DNA. TRBV21-1 is labeled a pseudogene. The source was unstimulated CD8+ T cells sorted from spleen or lymph node cells, collected before intestinal transplant. CDR3 nucleotide sequence: TGTGCCAGCAGCAAGCGTGTGTCGGCCAAAAACATTCAGTACTTC. Encoded protein: CASSKRVSAKNIQYF.